A selection of T cell receptor beta chains follows, all from one sample in a study of blood T cell repertoires in COVID-19. TCRdb keeps only in-frame clones here, not all; method: immunoSEQ multiplex PCR. The sample holds 40,000 to 50,000 clones, roughly nine tenths seen once. Source material: peripheral blood. The receptors were gathered from a human donor in a cohort sampled during active COVID-19. CDR3s include the opening cysteine and the closing phenylalanine or tryptophan. The D gene is left open where the match is weak. Size values are once, few and many counts, or a class for expanded clones, and some rows have none.

V gene	clone size	J gene	D gene	CDR3 DNA	CDR3 protein
TRBV5-1	NA	TRBJ2-5	TRBD2	TGCGCCAGCAGTTCACTAGCGGGAGCAGGGGAGACCCAGTACTTC	CASSSLAGAGETQYF
TRBV4-3	once	TRBJ1-5	NA	TGCGCCAGCAGCCTAAGGGTGGAGGGCAATCAGCCCCAGCATTTT	CASSLRVEGNQPQHF
TRBV4-3	NA	TRBJ2-7	NA	TGCGCCAGCAGCCAGTCTTGGGGGCCATACGAGCAGTACTTC	CASSQSWGPYEQYF
TRBV24-1	NA	TRBJ2-2	NA	TGTGCCACCAGTGATTCGAGTATACGGGCGAACACCGGGGAGCTGTTTTTT	CATSDSSIRANTGELFF
TRBV5-1	NA	TRBJ2-7	TRBD1	TGCGCCAGCAGCGGGAACAGGGGCCCCGAGCAGTACTTC	CASSGNRGPEQYF
TRBV9	NA	TRBJ2-7	NA	TGTGCCAGCAGCCCGAGCCCCTTCTCCTACGAGCAGTACTTC	CASSPSPFSYEQYF
TRBV18	once	TRBJ2-4	TRBD2	TGTGCCAGCTCACGCGAATTGGCAAGCGGGAGGGCCGAAGCCAAAAACATTCAGTACTTC	CASSRELASGRAEAKNIQYF
TRBV10-3	NA	TRBJ1-2	TRBD1	TGTGCCATCAGTCCGGGACAGGTTCTTCTGAACTATGGCTACACCTTC	CAISPGQVLLNYGYTF
TRBV3-1/TRBV3-2	once	TRBJ2-1	TRBD2	TGTGCCAGCAGCCAAGGTGGGGCTAGCGGGAGCAGGGAGCAGTTCTTC	CASSQGGASGSREQFF
TRBV12-3/TRBV12-4	once	TRBJ1-1	TRBD1	TGTGCCAGCAGTGAAGCTTGGGACAGGGGTAGAGGCTTT	CASSEAWDRGRGF
TRBV5-1	NA	TRBJ2-3	TRBD2	TGCGCCAGCAGCTTGGGACTAGCGGGGGGGCGGAACACAGATACGCAGTATTTT	CASSLGLAGGRNTDTQYF
TRBV5-1	NA	TRBJ2-7	NA	TGCGCCAGCCGAGAAGGGGGCGCGGGGGAGCAGTACTTC	CASREGGAGEQYF
TRBV3-1/TRBV3-2	NA	TRBJ2-4	TRBD2	TGTGCCAGCAGCCAAGATCAGGGACGGGGGGGCACATACTTC	CASSQDQGRGGTYF
TRBV12-3/TRBV12-4	NA	TRBJ2-1	NA	TGTGCCAGCAGCATCAGGGATGAGCAGTTCTTC	CASSIRDEQFF
TRBV7-9	once	TRBJ2-3	TRBD1	TGTGCCAGCAGCTTACAACAGGGGGCATTCACAGATACGCAGTATTTT	CASSLQQGAFTDTQYF
TRBV7-8	NA	TRBJ1-4	NA	TGTGCCAGCAGCTCCGGACAGTTGGGTACTAATGAAAAACTGTTTTTT	CASSSGQLGTNEKLFF